This T cell receptor beta chain was captured by sequencing in a study of blood T cell repertoires in COVID-19. The CDR3 loop spans 19 amino acids. Germline V gives CDR1 SSHAT, CDR2 FNYEAQ (reference sequence). This clone was observed a handful of times. One end of the junction does not line up with germline, which may come from a read error. The method was immunoSEQ multiplex PCR; TCRdb's version includes in-frame clones alone and lacks a portion of them. The sample shows 220,000 or so clones, approximately 81% of them seen only once. The rearrangement uses TRBV7-7 and TRBJ2-3; TRBD2 aligns across 12 bases. This TCR derives from an older woman who had recovered from COVID-19. Material for sequencing was peripheral blood. The chain's CDR3 is CASSLQGLAGGMSTDTQYF. The CDR3 DNA is TGTGCTAGCAGCTTACAGGGGCTAGCGGGGGGGATGAGCACAGATACGCAGTATTTT.